Described below is a single T cell receptor beta chain sequence and its context. The assay was immunoSEQ multiplex PCR, and TCRdb's table has in-frame clones only and misses some. The sample has fewer than 200,000 clones, about 92% seen once. Trimming took 7 bases from V and 9 from J, leaving 14 bases between them. This CDR3 has 12 residues. These data belong to a study of control samples from healthy donors and cancer patients. This sequence joins TRBV12-3 or TRBV12-4 and TRBJ2-3; D is possibly TRBD1 (6 bases). The source is a man aged 25-40 years in good health. Sequenced material: blood. The CDR3 protein is CASTQPQGTQYF. Written as DNA, the CDR3 is TGTGCCAGCACCCAACCACAGGGAACGCAGTATTTT.